This record concerns one TCR beta chain sequence. No cognate antigen has been identified for it. No much larger clonotype is one base removed from it; base qualities were not supplied. The time point label here, explained by the study, means: cells obtained before transplantation from donor or recipient. CD3+CD4+ and CD3+CD8+ populations were FACS-sorted from unstimulated pre-transplant donor and recipient cells taken from spleen or lymph nodes. This sample stems from a study of graft-versus-host responses after intestinal transplantation (dated by TCRdb to about 2021). A note on the overall study: Multivisceral, liver-intestinal, or isolated intestinal transplants were received by the recipients. All recipients received anti-thymocyte globulin induction followed by maintenance tacrolimus and steroids for roughly 3 years. The cohort enrolled roughly 25 intestinal transplant recipients including one retransplant, and a few patients lacking pretransplant specimens were excluded. To identify alloreactive clones, pre-transplant mixed lymphocyte reaction products were sequenced and then compared with unstimulated pre-transplant donor and recipient T cells. Graft-versus-host and host-versus-graft alloreactive T cell clones were tracked in the graft, circulation and bone marrow after intestinal transplantation using bulk TCR-beta CDR3 sequencing. A peak of at least 4% donor T cells among recipient peripheral blood mononuclear cells was the definition used for donor T cell macrochimerism. Samples from a few later patients were sequenced in-house on an Illumina MiSeq with MiXCR processing rather than by the commercial service. Study-level results and caveats: High GvH to HvG T cell clonal ratios were observed in the allografts of patients with donor T cell macrochimerism. Early after transplant, declines in HvG clones were associated with peak levels of circulating GvH clones. The relatively low number and heterogeneity of intestinal transplant patients limited the conclusions. GvH clones turned up in recipient bone marrow, with some appearing earlier in ileal mucosa or blood, a pattern consistent with an intestinal mucosal origin.

To prepare the library, the immunoSEQ multiplex PCR assay was applied. In most patients, genomic DNA was isolated using the Qiagen DNeasy Blood and Tissue Kit and sent frozen to Adaptive Biotechnologies for TCR sequencing. High-throughput TCR-beta CDR3 sequencing of genomic DNA from most patients was performed by Adaptive Biotechnologies. The original pipeline was this. Adaptive's ImmunoSEQ software was the source of the TCR sequencing data for over 15 patients, while a few other patients were processed with MiXCR and VDJtools. To correct CD4 versus CD8 sorting errors, any sequence found in both subsets at a frequency ratio below 5:1 was removed. CDR3 nucleotide sequences shared between donor and recipient were removed because their origin could not be assigned. Alloreactive clones required at least 2-fold expansion over unstimulated cells and minimum CFSE-low frequency of 0.002% (template counts) or 0.001% (read counts). Mappable clones were those detected in sequenced pre-transplant spleen, lymph node, or MLR CFSE-low populations of the donor or recipient. The cumulative frequency of alloreactive clones was calculated as a percentage of all sequences, weighted by copy number. Entries here come from immuneACCESS through TCRdb and include only in-frame sequences with V and J called. Some clones fail to appear in such tables; in the studies checked, an unresolved V gene covers under half of the shortfall, and the cause of the remainder is unknown. V and J calls and clone size are as listed in that table; D and trimming were resolved from the DNA. For this sample there are tens of thousands of clones; nearly 90% appear just once. The ten largest clones add up to about 4% of the sample.

Counted from cysteine to phenylalanine, this CDR3 has 14 amino acids. The retained sequence is limited to the CDR3, 42 bases, with the frame set at the first base. For this chain, trimming is 3 bases at the V end and 7 bases at the J end, and the number of junction bases without a gene match is 6. The germline V gene yields SGHDT for CDR1 and YYEEEE for CDR2. Sequencing was performed on unstimulated CD8+ T cells sorted from spleen or lymph node cells, taken before transplant. The source of this sequence is a human donor who was the organ donor for an intestinal transplant. Recombination linked TRBV5-6 to TRBJ1-5; a stretch of 8 junction bases matches TRBD1. The DNA sequence is TGTGCCAGCAGCTGGCAGGGGGCAAGGCAGCCCCAGCATTTT. It translates as CASSWQGARQPQHF.